Shown below are 25 T cell receptor beta chains from a single sample sequenced in a study of T-cell memory formation after mild COVID-19. TCRdb independently ran MiXCR on the 5' RACE reads; one entry per CDR3 protein. The sample has 360,000 or so distinct CDR3 sequences, around 28% seen once. The material sequenced was PBMCs or a T cell subset sorted from them (not recorded which). The origin of the receptors is an adult woman who had mild COVID-19 (a few samples of this study predate the infection). Cell type and time point are not known.

This chain uses TRBV24-1 with TRBJ1-1, with D perhaps TRBD1 (5 bases). Germline loops: CDR1 KGHDR, CDR2 SFDVKD. V was clipped by 8 bases and J by 4 bases, with 16 bases between them. The length of the CDR3 is 14 residues. CDR3 coding DNA: TGTGCCACCAATTCCTCCGGGACGGTCACTGAAGCTTTCTTT. Encoded protein: CATNSSGTVTEAFF.

The chain couples TRBV10-3 to TRBJ1-2; D might be TRBD1 (5 bases). The CDR3 runs 17 residues. Germline CDR1 ENHRY, CDR2 SYGVKD. V gave up 6 bases and J gave up 2 bases, with 22 bases separating them. The DNA for the CDR3 is TGTGCCATCAGAGGGGATCGGTGGCGGCCGAGGAACTATGGCTACACCTTC. Translation: CAIRGDRWRPRNYGYTF.

This chain connects TRBV7-3 to TRBJ2-6, with D hard to call. The CDR3 runs to 16 residues. Between the trimmed V and J ends, which lost 0 bases and 2 bases, there was a span of 8 bases. CDR1 is SGHTA and CDR2 is FQGTGA in the germline V gene. CDR3 nucleotides: TGTGCCAGCAGCTTAACAGGATTCGCTGGGGCCAACGTCCTGACTTTC. Translating it yields CASSLTGFAGANVLTF.

V and J are TRBV4-3 and TRBJ1-2; TRBD1 agrees at 8 bases. The germline gives CDR1 LGHNA, CDR2 YSLEER. CDR3 length equals 15 residues. V gave up 1 base and J gave up 6 bases; unmatched junction bases: 7. The CDR3 region is CASSQANSRGHGYTF. The CDR3 nucleotides are TGCGCCAGCAGCCAAGCGAATTCCAGGGGGCATGGCTACACCTTC.

This clonotype has a handful of counts. The chain joins TRBV19 to TRBJ1-5; D remains ambiguous. V dropped 3 bases and J dropped 6 bases, with 12 bases sitting between them. The CDR3 runs 14 residues. Germline-derived CDR1 and CDR2 are LNHDA and SQIVND (reference sequence). The CDR3: CASSMATLAQPQHF. CDR3 sequence (DNA): TGTGCCAGTAGTATGGCCACACTGGCTCAGCCCCAGCATTTT.

V and J are TRBV10-3 and TRBJ1-2; tentatively, D is TRBD1 (5 bases). This CDR3 comprises 15 residues. Trimming left V 3 bases short and J 2 bases short, with 13 bases between. Germline-derived CDR1 and CDR2 are ENHRY and SYGVKD. The DNA of the CDR3 is TGTGCCATCAGTGACCCCCGAGGGGTGAACTATGGCTACACCTTC. Translating gives CAISDPRGVNYGYTF.

The chain joins TRBV20-1 to TRBJ1-1; a weak D match, TRBD1 (5 bases). The CDR3 runs 14 residues. The V end was cut by 7 bases, the J end by 4 bases, with 19 bases between. Germline V CDR1 and CDR2: DFQATT, SNEGSKA (reference sequence). CDR3 DNA: TGCAGTGGTCCCCAGGGCAGATCGGCCACTGAAGCTTTCTTT. It specifies CSGPQGRSATEAFF.

This clonotype was detected a few times. The gene calls are TRBV12-3 or TRBV12-4 and TRBJ2-2, with TRBD2 as a possible D gene (6 bases). The V and J ends lost 2 bases and 6 bases respectively, with 10 bases between them. The CDR3 is 14 residues long. CDR3 sequence reads: CASSLRASAGELFF. CDR3 DNA sequence: TGTGCCAGCAGTTTACGTGCTAGCGCCGGGGAGCTGTTTTTT.

J is TRBJ1-2 and V is TRBV12-3 or TRBV12-4, with 9 bases fitting TRBD1. V lost 7 bases and J lost 5; bases outside the gene matches: 11. The length of the CDR3 is 15 residues. The CDR3 DNA sequence: TGTGCCAGCACGCCCGGGACAGGGACTCCTTATGGCTACACCTTC. It specifies CASTPGTGTPYGYTF.

The chain carries TRBV15 and TRBJ2-3, with D possibly TRBD2 on 5 matching bases. Germline loops: CDR1 LNHNV, CDR2 YYDKDF (reference sequence). CDR3 length equals 16 residues. Deletions cut 0 bases from V and 2 bases from J, with 12 bases between. As DNA, the CDR3 is TGTGCCACCAGCAGAGACCGAGCGGCGGCCACAGATACGCAGTATTTT. This translates into CATSRDRAAATDTQYF.

The chain joins TRBV3-1 to TRBJ2-7; 11 bases agree with TRBD2. The CDR3 runs to 17 residues. In germline, CDR1 is LGHDT, CDR2 YNNKEL (reference sequence). The V and J ends lost 0 bases and 1 base, in that order; junction bases with no gene match: 5. The CDR3 sequence: CASSQDQGLAGSYEQYF. The DNA of the CDR3 is TGTGCCAGCAGCCAAGATCAAGGACTAGCGGGTTCCTACGAGCAGTACTTC.

Only a few counts were recorded for this clonotype. The chain carries TRBV12-3 or TRBV12-4 and TRBJ1-1, with unresolved D. The V end was cut by 3 bases, the J end by 6 bases, with 5 bases between. The CDR3 covers 11 residues. Here the CDR3 DNA reads TGTGCCAGCAGTTTTAACTCTGAAGCTTTCTTT. Amino acid sequence: CASSFNSEAFF.

In regard to this clonotype: Because it lacks the conserved phenylalanine or tryptophan at the end, this CDR3 is likely a read error. The DNA is left out, because the CDR3 cannot be placed on it with certainty; the CDR3 is given as TCRdb lists it. This sequence joins TRBV24-1 and TRBJ2-3; the D call in the table, TRBD2, was not verified against the DNA. In germline, CDR1 is KGHDR, CDR2 SFDVKD. The CDR3 extends over 11 residues, inclusive of both ends. CDR3 residues: CATSDQREWVI.

V is TRBV30 and J is TRBJ1-1; D uncertain. The CDR3 sequence is 13 residues long. Per the germline V gene, CDR1 is GTSNPN and CDR2 is SVGIG (reference sequence). V lost 4 bases to trimming and J lost 1 base, with 10 bases between them. Here the CDR3 reads CAWTDPPNTEAFF. The CDR3 DNA sequence: TGTGCCTGGACCGACCCACCGAACACTGAAGCTTTCTTT. Together with reference TRBV30 and TRBJ1-1, the CDR3 gives the full variable domain: SQTIHQWPATLVQPVGSPLSLECTVEGTSNPNLYWYRQAAGRGLQLLFYSVGIGQISSEVPQNLSASRPQDRQFILSSKKLLLSDSGFYLCAWTDPPNTEAFFGQGTRLTVV.

In nucleotides, the CDR3 is TGCGCCAGCAGCTTGGCCCGACAGAACACAGATACGCAGTATTTT. It encodes CASSLARQNTDTQYF. The rearrangement uses TRBV5-1 and TRBJ2-3; possible D gene TRBD1, 5 bases. CDR1 SGHRS and CDR2 YFSETQ come from the germline V gene. CDR3 length: 15 residues. V gave up 0 bases and J gave up 2 bases, with 10 bases separating them.

The chain recombines TRBV12-3 or TRBV12-4 with TRBJ2-1, with TRBD1 matching over 8 bases. This CDR3 has 13 amino acids. The ends lost 7 bases at V and 10 bases at J; junction bases unmatched: 9. CDR3 sequence: CASILPGGTEQFF. CDR3 nucleotide sequence: TGTGCCAGCATCCTGCCAGGGGGCACGGAGCAGTTCTTC.

V usage is TRBV4-1 and J usage is TRBJ1-6, with a tentative D call TRBD1 (5 bases). This CDR3 has 13 residues. V lost 3 bases and J lost 6, with 6 bases in between. CDR1 is MGHRA and CDR2 is YSYEKL in the germline V gene. The CDR3 nucleotides read TGCGCCAGCAGCCAGGGGGGTAATTCACCCCTCCACTTT. As protein: CASSQGGNSPLHF.

V and J are TRBV2 and TRBJ2-3, with no clear D. The CDR3 runs 14 residues. From germline, CDR1 is SNHLY and CDR2 FYNNEI. V lost 8 bases and J 2 bases, leaving 14 bases between the germline ends. CDR3 loop: CASCLLANTDTQYF. The CDR3 region has the DNA TGTGCCAGCTGTCTCTTGGCTAACACAGATACGCAGTATTTT. The entire variable domain, with the rest obtained from reference TRBV2 and TRBJ2-3, is as follows: EPEVTQTPSHQVTQMGQEVILRCVPISNHLYFYWYRQILGQKVEFLVSFYNNEISEKSEIFDDQFSVERPDGSNFTLKIRSTKLEDSAMYFCASCLLANTDTQYFGPGTRLTVL.

The rearrangement links TRBV5-4 to TRBJ1-1, with a possible D match to TRBD1 (5 bases). The germline V gene has CDR1 SGHNT and CDR2 YYREEE (reference sequence). Trimming took 4 bases from V and 1 from J, leaving 20 bases between them. The CDR3 contains 17 residues. The CDR3 nucleotides read TGTGCCAGCAGCCCCCTCGCGAGAGGGGCTGGGAACACTGAAGCTTTCTTT. Translating it yields CASSPLARGAGNTEAFF.

Only a few counts were recorded for this clonotype. V usage is TRBV10-3 and J usage is TRBJ1-2, with a weak D call TRBD1 (6 bases). V dropped 10 bases and J dropped 4 bases, with 16 bases sitting between them. The CDR3 is 13 residues long. Germline loops: CDR1 ENHRY, CDR2 SYGVKD. The chain's CDR3 is CATREGVTYGYTF. In DNA, the CDR3 is TGTGCCACTCGAGAGGGGGTTACCTATGGCTACACCTTC.

This clonotype has just a few counts. The chain links TRBV29-1 to TRBJ2-7, with 14 bases that match TRBD2. The J segment lost 4 bases and the V segment lost 5 bases, leaving 4 bases of the junction unmatched. This CDR3 comprises 14 residues. In germline, CDR1 is SQVTM, CDR2 ANQGSEA. The CDR3 protein is CSVRGLAGVYEQYF. The CDR3 nucleotides read TGCAGCGTTAGGGGACTAGCGGGAGTATACGAGCAGTACTTC.

Only a few counts were recorded for this clonotype. This chain joins TRBV19 and TRBJ1-1; 8 bases line up with TRBD1. CDR3 size: 18 residues. Looked up from germline, CDR1 is LNHDA and CDR2 is SQIVND (reference sequence). V was pared by 1 base and J by 3 bases, with 13 bases of the junction left unmatched. This chain's CDR3 is CASSIGTGIPLVYTEAFF. The CDR3 nucleotides are TGTGCCAGTAGTATAGGGACAGGGATTCCCCTCGTATACACTGAAGCTTTCTTT.

This clonotype was observed a single time. CDR3 amino acids: CASSRLASYEQYF. CDR3 DNA: TGTGCCAGCAGTCGACTAGCTTCCTACGAGCAGTACTTC. The chain links TRBV6-2 or TRBV6-3 to TRBJ2-7, with 7 bases aligning to TRBD2. From germline, CDR1 is MNHEY and CDR2 SVGEGT. The ends lost 5 bases at V and 1 base at J; junction bases unmatched: 2. This CDR3 is built from 13 residues.

CDR3 sequence: CASSLVEYNSPLHF. In DNA form, the CDR3 reads TGTGCCAGCAGCTTAGTGGAGTATAATTCACCCCTCCACTTT. V usage is TRBV5-4 and J usage is TRBJ1-6; D not resolved. This CDR3 is 14 amino acids long. V was pared by 2 bases and J by 4 bases, with 7 bases between. Germline CDR1 and CDR2: SGHNT and YYREEE (reference sequence).

The chain uses TRBV29-1 and TRBJ2-2; 7 nucleotides line up with TRBD2. The CDR3 extends over 13 amino acids. Germline CDR1 SQVTM, CDR2 ANQGSEA. This CDR3 reads CTAASGDTGELFF. CDR3 bases: TGCACTGCGGCGAGCGGGGATACCGGGGAGCTGTTTTTT.